The 18 T cell receptor beta chains listed next were all sequenced from one sample in a study of shared clonotypes between healthy human individuals. Data came from immunoSEQ multiplex PCR; TCRdb stores just in-frame clones and leaves some out. The sample lists more than 850,000 clones; about 80% were seen once. Sequencing was carried out using memory CD4+ T cells from PBMCs. Subset noted: CD45RA-negative fraction. The receptor set was obtained from a young man in good health. Some clones in this sample may be carry-over from other donors' samples.

This clone has just one count. V and J are TRBV5-6 and TRBJ2-3, with D possibly TRBD2 on 6 matching bases. Germline CDR1 and CDR2: SGHDT and YYEEEE. V dropped 4 bases and J dropped 4 bases, with 16 bases sitting between them. The CDR3 covers 15 residues. The DNA of the CDR3 is TGTGCCAGCAGCATGAGGAGGGTTTGGGCAGATACGCAGTATTTT. Amino acid sequence: CASSMRRVWADTQYF.

The rearrangement joins TRBV6-5 to TRBJ2-3, with D perhaps matching TRBD1 (6 bases). The CDR3 runs to 14 residues. Germline V gene data show CDR1 as MNHEY and CDR2 as SVGAGI. V lost 8 bases, J lost 0 bases, and 12 bases lay in between. DNA of the CDR3: TGTGCCAGCGGATACAGGGAAAGCACAGATACGCAGTATTTT. Translated, it gives CASGYRESTDTQYF.

This chain uses TRBV5-6 with TRBJ2-3, with TRBD1 identical over 10 bases. Losses at the gene ends were 0 bases for V and 7 bases for J; bases not matched to a gene: 11. Germline V gene sequence: CDR1 SGHDT, CDR2 YYEEEE. The CDR3 spans 17 residues. CDR3: CASSLEDRDRGHYTQYF. The CDR3 DNA reads TGTGCCAGCAGCTTGGAGGACCGGGACAGGGGTCACTATACGCAGTATTTT.

The chain combines TRBV11-3 with TRBJ2-5; D is possibly TRBD1 (6 bases). There are 15 residues in the CDR3. CDR1 SGHNT and CDR2 YENEEA come from the germline V gene. Trimming cost V 4 bases and J 0 bases, with 12 bases left between them. CDR3: CASSSGRTDQETQYF. The DNA of the CDR3 is TGTGCCAGCAGCTCCGGTCGGACAGACCAAGAGACCCAGTACTTC.

This CDR3 is CASGDRSYEKLFF. DNA for the CDR3: TGTGCCAGCGGCGACAGGAGTTATGAAAAACTGTTTTTT. The chain has TRBV28 and TRBJ1-4; possible D gene TRBD1, 6 bases. Trimming took 8 bases from V and 6 from J, leaving 13 bases between them. Germline values: CDR1 MDHEN, CDR2 SYDVKM. The CDR3 sequence is 13 residues long.

The chain is built from TRBV15 and TRBJ1-1; D perhaps matches TRBD1 (5 bases). The CDR3 consists of 15 residues. Trimming removed 1 base from V and 4 bases from J, with 13 bases in between. CDR1 and CDR2 (germline): LNHNV, YYDKDF (reference sequence). The CDR3 loop is CATSRVDWGPTEAFF. CDR3 sequence (DNA): TGTGCCACCAGCAGAGTGGATTGGGGCCCCACTGAAGCTTTCTTT.

In this sample, this clone turned up a few times. V and J are TRBV5-8 and TRBJ1-1; TRBD1 might be the D (6 bases). This CDR3 is 14 amino acids long. CDR1 is SGHTS and CDR2 is YDEGEE in the germline V gene. Trimming left V 6 bases short and J 1 base short, with 13 bases between. The CDR3 protein is CASTRGRGNTEAFF. The DNA for the CDR3 is TGTGCCAGCACCCGGGGCAGGGGGAACACTGAAGCTTTCTTT.

The J gene is TRBJ1-5, the V gene TRBV2, with a weak D call TRBD1 (5 bases). The germline CDR1 and CDR2 sequences are SNHLY and FYNNEI. V was shortened by 4 bases and J by 9 bases, with 19 bases between the two germline ends. This CDR3 is built from 15 residues. DNA for the CDR3: TGTGCCAGCAGTGTGATGGGACTCCCCCCTCGGCCCCAGCATTTT. Residues: CASSVMGLPPRPQHF. Full variable domain (outside the CDR3, taken from reference TRBV2 and TRBJ1-5): EPEVTQTPSHQVTQMGQEVILRCVPISNHLYFYWYRQILGQKVEFLVSFYNNEISEKSEIFDDQFSVERPDGSNFTLKIRSTKLEDSAMYFCASSVMGLPPRPQHFGDGTRLSIL.

The CDR3 loop is CSVQGGRTGELFF. The CDR3 DNA reads TGCAGCGTTCAAGGGGGCCGAACCGGGGAGCTGTTTTTT. This chain uses TRBV29-1 with TRBJ2-2, with 7 bases identical to TRBD1. The junction had 5 bases not matched to a gene; V was cut back by 5 bases and J by 5 bases. The CDR3 has 13 amino acids. The germline CDR1 and CDR2 sequences are SQVTM and ANQGSEA.

In DNA, the CDR3 is TGTGCCAGCAGCCTAGACAGGAGCTCTGGAAACACCATATATTTT. Its translation: CASSLDRSSGNTIYF. The gene calls are TRBV2 and TRBJ1-3, with a possible D match to TRBD1 (6 bases). Germline CDR1 SNHLY, CDR2 FYNNEI. Trimming stripped 6 bases from V and 0 bases from J, with 12 bases between. CDR3 size: 15 residues. Based on the CDR3 plus reference TRBV2 and TRBJ1-3, the full variable domain is EPEVTQTPSHQVTQMGQEVILRCVPISNHLYFYWYRQILGQKVEFLVSFYNNEISEKSEIFDDQFSVERPDGSNFTLKIRSTKLEDSAMYFCASSLDRSSGNTIYFGEGSWLTVV.

This sequence joins TRBV27 and TRBJ2-1; D tentatively fits TRBD1 or TRBD2 (5 bases each). V was clipped by 4 bases and J by 4 bases, with 14 bases between them. CDR1 and CDR2 (germline): MNHEY, SMNVEV (reference sequence). CDR3 length: 15 residues. The CDR3: CASSSGTGPYNEQFF. The CDR3 DNA is TGTGCCAGCAGTTCGGGGACCGGACCTTACAATGAGCAGTTCTTC.

The sample holds one count of this clone. The chain links TRBV28 to TRBJ1-2, with D unresolved. Germline V lookup: CDR1 MDHEN, CDR2 SYDVKM. The ends were cut back, 9 bases at V and 11 bases at J, with 25 bases in the middle. This CDR3 has 14 residues. This CDR3 reads CASKENGPLEVYTF. In nucleotides, the CDR3 is TGTGCCAGTAAGGAGAACGGACCTCTAGAGGTTTACACCTTC.

This chain links TRBV5-5 with TRBJ2-7, with no clear D. Germline-derived CDR1 and CDR2 are SGHKS and YYEKEE (reference sequence). The CDR3 covers 12 residues. The ends were cut back, 7 bases at V and 4 bases at J, with 12 bases in the middle. In DNA, the CDR3 is TGTGCCAGCTTCCTGACCCCGTACGAGCAGTACTTC. As protein: CASFLTPYEQYF.

Comment on this clone: The sample has other DNA sequences that encode this CDR3 too. The V gene is TRBV28, the J gene TRBJ2-7; 11 bases agree with TRBD2. The ends lost 8 bases at V and 0 bases at J; junction bases unmatched: 3. Germline lookup yields CDR1 MDHEN and CDR2 SYDVKM. The CDR3 contains 14 residues. The CDR3 protein is CASRTSGSSYEQYF. The CDR3 region has the DNA TGTGCCAGCCGAACTAGCGGGAGCTCCTACGAGCAGTACTTC.

The V call is TRBV29-1, the J call TRBJ1-1; 9 bases are shared with TRBD1. CDR3 size: 12 residues. The trim removed 1 base at V and 10 bases at J, leaving 4 bases unmatched. The germline CDR1 and CDR2 sequences are SQVTM and ANQGSEA. The CDR3 protein is CSVEGPGQGAFF. The DNA of the CDR3 is TGCAGCGTTGAAGGGCCGGGACAGGGAGCTTTCTTT.

The rearrangement uses TRBV7-8 and TRBJ2-5, with TRBD1 identical over 9 bases. V gave up 6 bases and J gave up 4 bases; unmatched junction bases: 3. The CDR3 length is 13 residues. Germline CDR1 is SGHVS and CDR2 is FQNEAQ. The CDR3 loop reads CASRRQGGETQYF. CDR3 bases: TGTGCCAGCAGACGACAGGGGGGAGAGACCCAGTACTTC. The whole variable domain, remainder taken from reference TRBV7-8 and TRBJ2-5, is GAGVSQSPRYKVAKRGQDVALRCDPISGHVSLFWYQQALGQGPEFLTYFQNEAQLDKSGLPSDRFFAERPEGSVSTLKIQRTQQEDSAVYLCASRRQGGETQYFGPGTRLLVL.

The V gene is TRBV28, the J gene TRBJ1-5, with 9 bases that match TRBD1. Germline V gene lookup returns CDR1 MDHEN and CDR2 SYDVKM. This CDR3 is built from 17 residues. Germline trimming cut 2 bases from V and 6 bases from J; bases unmatched to any gene: 11. CDR3 nucleotide sequence: TGTGCCAGCAGTTTAAGGGTTTGGACAGGGGCGGTTCAGCCCCAGCATTTT. This encodes CASSLRVWTGAVQPQHF.

The chain carries TRBV19 and TRBJ2-1; D possibly corresponds to TRBD2 (6 bases). Germline CDR1 and CDR2: LNHDA and SQIVND (reference sequence). Deletions cut 4 bases from V and 0 bases from J, with 13 bases between. The CDR3 has 16 amino acids. The CDR3 protein is CASSTRAGSSYNEQFF. The CDR3 DNA sequence: TGTGCCAGTAGTACTCGAGCGGGTAGCTCCTACAATGAGCAGTTCTTC.